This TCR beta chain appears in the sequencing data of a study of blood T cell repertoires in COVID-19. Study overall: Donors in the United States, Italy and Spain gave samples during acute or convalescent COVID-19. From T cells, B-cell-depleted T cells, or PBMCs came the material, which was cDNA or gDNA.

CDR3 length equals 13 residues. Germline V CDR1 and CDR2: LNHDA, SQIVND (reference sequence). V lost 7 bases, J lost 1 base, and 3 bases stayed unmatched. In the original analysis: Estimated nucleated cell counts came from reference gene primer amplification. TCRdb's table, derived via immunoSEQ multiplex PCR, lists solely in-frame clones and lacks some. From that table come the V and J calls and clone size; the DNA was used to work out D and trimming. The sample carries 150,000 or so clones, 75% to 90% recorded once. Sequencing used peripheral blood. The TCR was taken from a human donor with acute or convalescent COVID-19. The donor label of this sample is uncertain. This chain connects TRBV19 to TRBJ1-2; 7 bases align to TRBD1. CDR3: CASTRQGNYGYTF. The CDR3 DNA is TGTGCCAGTACACGACAGGGTAACTATGGCTACACCTTC.